This TCR beta chain was captured by sequencing in a study of molecular identifiers for immune sequencing clone quantification. Preparation methods for the bulk TCR libraries were those previously described, with listed TCR primers. TCRdb independently ran MiXCR on the PCR reads; one entry per CDR3 protein. This table holds about 97,000 distinct CDR3 sequences, around 24% found once. Study-level findings and limits: Reportedly, one cell's Jurkat TCR RNA was detected within 1,100,000 naive CD8 cells.

This clonotype was observed at least ten times. Its antigen is not known. The CDR3 runs to 17 residues. In germline, CDR1 is LGHDT, CDR2 YNNKEL (reference sequence). V shed 1 base and J shed 2 bases, with 15 bases lying between them. The specimen was naive CD8+ T cells from blood, with Jurkat cell RNA spiked in. Subset indicated: FACS-sorted CD8+CD4-CCR7+CD45RA+ naive T cells. This chain joins TRBV3-1 and TRBJ2-4; D not resolved. This receptor was identified in a human donor in good health. Some libraries in this study had Jurkat cell RNA spiked in. Written as DNA, the CDR3 is TGTGCCAGCAGCCAAGCGGCGGTGTCCTCAACCAAAAACATTCAGTACTTC. The encoded protein is CASSQAAVSSTKNIQYF.